A selection of T cell receptor beta chains follows, all from one sample in a study of human T cells and chemical hapten exposure. Using its own MiXCR run on the RACE reads, TCRdb lists one record per CDR3 protein. The table shows some 400,000 distinct CDR3 sequences, with 5.1% occurring only once. The sample in question was whole blood, obtained in connection with sensitization to the hapten diphenylcyclopropenone (DPC). Receptor source: a woman aged 45-60 years with alopecia areata. Some clones in this sample may be carry-over from other donors' samples. CDR3s include the opening cysteine and the closing phenylalanine or tryptophan. The order of the fields is J gene, D gene, clone size, V gene, CDR3 protein, CDR3 DNA. A D gene is named only where the DNA matches it firmly. Rows may omit the clone size; those that give it use once, few, many or a size class.

j_gene: TRBJ2-1
d_gene: NA
abundance: many
v_gene: TRBV19
CDR3aa: CASSIQGGVSSNEQFF
CDR3nt: TGTGCCAGTAGTATCCAAGGGGGGGTGAGCAGCAATGAGCAGTTCTTC

j_gene: TRBJ2-7
d_gene: TRBD1
abundance: NA
v_gene: TRBV9
CDR3aa: CASSLDRGNTYEQYF
CDR3nt: TGTGCCAGCAGCCTGGACAGGGGTAACACCTACGAGCAGTACTTC

j_gene: TRBJ2-5
d_gene: NA
abundance: many
v_gene: TRBV20-1
CDR3aa: CSALVPGDFQETQYF
CDR3nt: TGCAGTGCCTTGGTACCGGGGGACTTCCAAGAGACCCAGTACTTC

j_gene: TRBJ1-1
d_gene: TRBD1
abundance: few
v_gene: TRBV6-1
CDR3aa: CASSDRTGPMNTEAFF
CDR3nt: TGTGCCAGCAGTGACAGGACAGGTCCGATGAACACTGAAGCTTTCTTT

j_gene: TRBJ2-3
d_gene: TRBD1
abundance: many
v_gene: TRBV12-3/TRBV12-4
CDR3aa: CASSFLQGASDTQYF
CDR3nt: TGTGCCAGCAGTTTTCTACAGGGGGCTTCAGATACGCAGTATTTT

j_gene: TRBJ2-7
d_gene: NA
abundance: many
v_gene: TRBV5-1
CDR3aa: CASSSRTDSYEQYF
CDR3nt: TGCGCCAGCAGCTCACGGACAGATTCCTACGAGCAGTACTTC

j_gene: TRBJ2-7
d_gene: TRBD1
abundance: many
v_gene: TRBV6-1
CDR3aa: CASSEAGGPYEQYF
CDR3nt: TGTGCCAGCAGTGAGGCAGGGGGCCCCTACGAGCAGTACTTC

j_gene: TRBJ2-3
d_gene: NA
abundance: many
v_gene: TRBV29-1
CDR3aa: CSVSPSWGTDTQYF
CDR3nt: TGCAGCGTTTCACCTAGCTGGGGCACAGATACGCAGTATTTT

j_gene: TRBJ2-7
d_gene: NA
abundance: many
v_gene: TRBV12-3/TRBV12-4
CDR3aa: CASSFGQTNEQYF
CDR3nt: TGTGCCAGCAGTTTCGGACAAACTAACGAGCAGTACTTC

j_gene: TRBJ1-1
d_gene: NA
abundance: many
v_gene: TRBV5-1
CDR3aa: CASFPAAGNTEAFF
CDR3nt: TGCGCCAGCTTCCCCGCTGCGGGGAACACTGAAGCTTTCTTT

j_gene: TRBJ2-7
d_gene: TRBD1
abundance: many
v_gene: TRBV12-3/TRBV12-4
CDR3aa: CASSSTGDEQYF
CDR3nt: TGTGCCAGCAGTTCGACAGGGGACGAGCAGTACTTC

j_gene: TRBJ2-3
d_gene: TRBD2
abundance: NA
v_gene: TRBV12-3/TRBV12-4
CDR3aa: CASSPVGGRDTQYF
CDR3nt: TGTGCCAGCAGTCCCGTGGGAGGGAGAGATACGCAGTATTTT

j_gene: TRBJ1-1
d_gene: NA
abundance: NA
v_gene: TRBV10-3
CDR3aa: CAISEDLRAFF
CDR3nt: TGTGCCATCAGTGAGGACCTTCGAGCTTTCTTT

j_gene: TRBJ1-1
d_gene: TRBD1
abundance: few
v_gene: TRBV12-3/TRBV12-4
CDR3aa: CASFIDWDRGTEAFF
CDR3nt: TGTGCCAGCTTTATCGATTGGGACAGGGGCACTGAAGCTTTCTTT

j_gene: TRBJ2-1
d_gene: TRBD2
abundance: many
v_gene: TRBV15
CDR3aa: CATSRDRITLAGDNEQFF
CDR3nt: TGTGCCACCAGCAGAGATCGAATCACCCTAGCGGGAGATAATGAGCAGTTCTTC

j_gene: TRBJ1-6
d_gene: TRBD1
abundance: many
v_gene: TRBV28
CDR3aa: CASSGQGESPLHF
CDR3nt: TGTGCCAGCAGCGGACAGGGGGAATCACCCCTCCACTTT

j_gene: TRBJ1-3
d_gene: NA
abundance: many
v_gene: TRBV3-1
CDR3aa: CASSQDLSIYF
CDR3nt: TGTGCCAGCAGCCAAGATCTCTCCATATATTTT

j_gene: TRBJ2-3
d_gene: NA
abundance: many
v_gene: TRBV7-8
CDR3aa: CASSLVAGIVTDTQYF
CDR3nt: TGTGCCAGCAGCTTAGTGGCAGGGATTGTGACAGATACGCAGTATTTT

j_gene: TRBJ2-7
d_gene: TRBD1
abundance: NA
v_gene: TRBV27
CDR3aa: CASSWSGTGVYEQYF
CDR3nt: TGTGCCAGCAGTTGGTCCGGGACAGGGGTCTACGAGCAGTACTTC

j_gene: TRBJ1-4
d_gene: NA
abundance: few
v_gene: TRBV20-1
CDR3aa: CSADGSNEKLFF
CDR3nt: TGCAGTGCGGACGGTTCTAATGAAAAACTGTTTTTT

j_gene: TRBJ2-5
d_gene: NA
abundance: few
v_gene: TRBV28
CDR3aa: CASSFPVEGTQYF
CDR3nt: TGTGCCAGCAGTTTCCCGGTGGAAGGGACCCAGTACTTC

j_gene: TRBJ1-2
d_gene: NA
abundance: few
v_gene: TRBV5-1
CDR3aa: CASSLEGGTRPYGYTF
CDR3nt: TGCGCCAGCAGCTTGGAAGGCGGGACAAGACCCTATGGCTACACCTTC

j_gene: TRBJ1-3
d_gene: NA
abundance: NA
v_gene: TRBV6-6
CDR3aa: CASSYMIGISGNTIYF
CDR3nt: TGTGCCAGCAGTTATATGATAGGGATCTCTGGAAACACCATATATTTT

j_gene: TRBJ2-1
d_gene: TRBD2
abundance: many
v_gene: TRBV12-3/TRBV12-4
CDR3aa: CASSLGTSKGEQFF
CDR3nt: TGTGCCAGCAGCCTTGGGACTAGCAAGGGTGAGCAGTTCTTC

j_gene: TRBJ1-1
d_gene: NA
abundance: few
v_gene: TRBV9
CDR3aa: CASSVATGTMGAEAFF
CDR3nt: TGTGCCAGCAGCGTAGCTACAGGGACCATGGGGGCTGAAGCTTTCTTT